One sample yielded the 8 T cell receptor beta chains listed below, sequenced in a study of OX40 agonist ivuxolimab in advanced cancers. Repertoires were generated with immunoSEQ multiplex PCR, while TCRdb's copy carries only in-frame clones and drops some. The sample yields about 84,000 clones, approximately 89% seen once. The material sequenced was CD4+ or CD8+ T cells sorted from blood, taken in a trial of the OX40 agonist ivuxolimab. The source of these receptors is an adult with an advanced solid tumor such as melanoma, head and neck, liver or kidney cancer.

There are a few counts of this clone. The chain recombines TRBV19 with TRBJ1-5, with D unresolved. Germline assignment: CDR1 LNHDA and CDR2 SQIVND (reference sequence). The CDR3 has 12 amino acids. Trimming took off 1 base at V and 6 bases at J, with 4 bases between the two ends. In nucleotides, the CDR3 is TGTGCCAGTAGTATAGCTGGTCAGCCCCAGCATTTT. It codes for CASSIAGQPQHF.

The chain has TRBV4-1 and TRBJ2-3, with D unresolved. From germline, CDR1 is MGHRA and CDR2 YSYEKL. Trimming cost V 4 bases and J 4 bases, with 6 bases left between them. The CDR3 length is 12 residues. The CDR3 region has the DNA TGCGCCAGCAGCCGGATGGCAGATACGCAGTATTTT. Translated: CASSRMADTQYF.

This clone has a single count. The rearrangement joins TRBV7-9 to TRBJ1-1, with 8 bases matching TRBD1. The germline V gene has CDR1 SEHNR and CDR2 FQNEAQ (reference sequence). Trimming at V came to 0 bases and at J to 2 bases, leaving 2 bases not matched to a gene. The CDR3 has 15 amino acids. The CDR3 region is CASSLAAGGNTEAFF. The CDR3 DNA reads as TGTGCCAGCAGCTTAGCGGCAGGGGGCAACACTGAAGCTTTCTTT.

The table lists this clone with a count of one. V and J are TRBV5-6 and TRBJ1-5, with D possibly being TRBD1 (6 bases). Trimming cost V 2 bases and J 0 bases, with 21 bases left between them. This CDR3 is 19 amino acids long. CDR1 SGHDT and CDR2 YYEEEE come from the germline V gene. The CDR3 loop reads CASSLARGRGAYSNQPQHF. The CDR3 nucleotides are TGTGCCAGCAGCTTAGCTCGGGGGCGGGGAGCTTATAGCAATCAGCCCCAGCATTTT. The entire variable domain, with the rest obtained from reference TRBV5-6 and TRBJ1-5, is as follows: DAGVTQSPTHLIKTRGQQVTLRCSPKSGHDTVSWYQQALGQGPQFIFQYYEEEERQRGNFPDRFSGHQFPNYSSELNVNALLLGDSALYLCASSLARGRGAYSNQPQHFGDGTRLSIL.

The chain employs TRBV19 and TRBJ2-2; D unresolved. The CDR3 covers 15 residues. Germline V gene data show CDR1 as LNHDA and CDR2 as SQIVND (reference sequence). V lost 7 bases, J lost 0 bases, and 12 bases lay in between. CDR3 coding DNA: TGTGCCAGTATCCCCGGCGGAACGAACACCGGGGAGCTGTTTTTT. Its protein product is CASIPGGTNTGELFF.

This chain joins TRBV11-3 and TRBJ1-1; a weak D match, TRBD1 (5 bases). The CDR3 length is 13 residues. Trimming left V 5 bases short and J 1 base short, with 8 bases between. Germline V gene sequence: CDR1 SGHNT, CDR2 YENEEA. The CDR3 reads CASSPGGNTEAFF. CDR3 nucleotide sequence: TGTGCCAGCAGCCCGGGGGGGAACACTGAAGCTTTCTTT.

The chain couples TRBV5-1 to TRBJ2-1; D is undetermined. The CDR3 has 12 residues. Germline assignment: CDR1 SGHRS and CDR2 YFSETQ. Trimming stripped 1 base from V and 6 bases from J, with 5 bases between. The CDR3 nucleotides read TGCGCCAGCAGCTTGCGCGCCAATGAGCAGTTCTTC. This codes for CASSLRANEQFF.

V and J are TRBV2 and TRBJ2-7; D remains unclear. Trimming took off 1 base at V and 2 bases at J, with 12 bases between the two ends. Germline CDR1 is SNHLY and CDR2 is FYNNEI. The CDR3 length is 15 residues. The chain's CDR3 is CASSEGLLPPYEQYV. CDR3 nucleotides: TGTGCCAGCAGTGAAGGGCTCCTACCCCCCTACGAGCAGTACGTC.